Below are 3 T cell receptor beta chains sequenced from a single sample in a study of T-cell reconstitution after alpha-beta-depleted transplantation in children. Unique molecular identifiers featured in how the TCRbeta library was prepared. TCRdb passed the PCR reads through MiXCR, listing each CDR3 protein once. The repertoire consists of approximately 980,000 distinct CDR3 sequences, with about 29% occurring once and the leading ten covering 28%. The input for sequencing was PBMCs, mostly from graft donor cells, taken 360 days after TCRalphabeta/CD19-depleted stem cell transplant. The receptors shown here come from a boy younger than two who had a stem cell transplant for SCID, so the T cells may come from the graft donor.

The rearrangement uses TRBV4-3 and TRBJ2-1; possible D gene TRBD1, 5 bases. Per germline, CDR1 LGHNA and CDR2 YSLEER. The CDR3 length is 14 residues. The V gene lost 4 bases and the J gene lost 4 bases, with 11 bases spanning the gap. The CDR3 DNA follows: TGCGCCAGCAGCCCGTCAAACAGGTACAATGAGCAGTTCTTC. Amino acid sequence: CASSPSNRYNEQFF.

This clonotype occurred a few times. The rearrangement uses TRBV3-1 and TRBJ2-7; D is ambiguous. Germline V CDR1 and CDR2: LGHDT, YNNKEL (reference sequence). V was clipped by 0 bases and J by 6 bases, with 30 bases between them. The CDR3 extends over 20 amino acids. The CDR3 nucleotides read TGTGCCAGCAGCCAAGAAGCAGGCTTCTCCCCTCCCTTTTTTCCGGGCGAGCAGTACTTC. Translation gives CASSQEAGFSPPFFPGEQYF.

This clonotype was detected a few times. The chain employs TRBV5-6 and TRBJ2-7, with a weak D call TRBD2 (6 bases). Germline assignment: CDR1 SGHDT and CDR2 YYEEEE. V was shortened by 4 bases and J by 6 bases, with 20 bases between the two germline ends. This CDR3 region has 15 residues. The CDR3 reads CASSGLPGAGSEQYF. The CDR3 DNA reads as TGTGCCAGCAGCGGATTGCCCGGTGCGGGGAGCGAGCAGTACTTC.